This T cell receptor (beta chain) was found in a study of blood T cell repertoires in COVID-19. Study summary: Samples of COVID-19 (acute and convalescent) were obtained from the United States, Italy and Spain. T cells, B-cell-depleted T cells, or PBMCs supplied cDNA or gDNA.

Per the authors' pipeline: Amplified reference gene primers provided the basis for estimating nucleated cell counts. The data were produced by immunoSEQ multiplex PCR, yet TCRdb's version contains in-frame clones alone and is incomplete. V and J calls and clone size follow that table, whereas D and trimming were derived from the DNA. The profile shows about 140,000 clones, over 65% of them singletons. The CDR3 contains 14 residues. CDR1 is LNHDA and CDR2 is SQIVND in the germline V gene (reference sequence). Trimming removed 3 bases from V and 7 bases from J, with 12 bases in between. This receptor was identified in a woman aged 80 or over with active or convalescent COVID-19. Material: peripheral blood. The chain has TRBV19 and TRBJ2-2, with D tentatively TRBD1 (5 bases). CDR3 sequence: CASSMSQGVGELFF. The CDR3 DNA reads TGTGCCAGTAGTATGTCTCAGGGCGTCGGGGAGCTGTTTTTT.